These 23 T cell receptor beta chains share one sample of origin, sequenced in a study of beta chain features in type 1 diabetes. Whole-study findings and limits: Type 1 diabetes patients had moderately but significantly shorter TCRB CDR3s in all four CD4+ subsets.

Investigators reverse transcribed all isolated RNA, so they sequenced expressed TCRB transcripts. Data came from immunoSEQ multiplex PCR; TCRdb stores just in-frame clones and leaves some out. The repertoire holds about 160,000 clones, 10% to 13% seen once, with more than 0.45% in the top ten. The antigens for these receptors are not known. Sample: central memory CD4+ T cells from blood. Receptors originate from a man aged 25-40 years with type 1 diabetes.

This clone was seen a handful of times. Here the CDR3 DNA reads TGTGCCAGTAGTGAAGCGGGAGGGGCAGCCTCCTACAATGAGCAGTTCTTC. Translation: CASSEAGGAASYNEQFF. The chain employs TRBV19 and TRBJ2-1; 10 nucleotides agree with TRBD2. The CDR3 length is 17 residues. From germline, CDR1 is LNHDA and CDR2 SQIVND (reference sequence). J lost 0 bases, V lost 5 bases, and 7 bases had no gene match.

This clone showed up just a few times. The V gene is TRBV28, the J gene TRBJ2-3, with TRBD2 identical over 7 bases. Germline V lookup: CDR1 MDHEN, CDR2 SYDVKM. V shed 3 bases, J shed 2 bases, and the junction held 2 bases outside the gene matches. The CDR3 is 14 amino acids. CDR3 DNA: TGTGCCAGCAGTTTGGGGAGGGACACAGATACGCAGTATTTT. Translated: CASSLGRDTDTQYF.

The CDR3 bases are TGCGCCAGCAGTCAACCCCGTGGACTAGCGGGATTGGACGAGCAGTACTTC. Its translation: CASSQPRGLAGLDEQYF. The J gene is TRBJ2-7, the V gene TRBV23-1, with 12 bases identical to TRBD2. TRBV23-1 is annotated as an ORF whose role is uncertain. The V and J ends lost 2 bases and 5 bases, in that order; junction bases with no gene match: 10. CDR3 length equals 17 residues.

The rearrangement uses TRBV5-4 and TRBJ2-7; 9 nucleotides line up with TRBD2. CDR1 and CDR2 (germline): SGHNT, YYREEE (reference sequence). The CDR3 extends over 16 amino acids. With 4 bases clipped from V and 5 bases from J, the junction kept 13 bases outside the gene matches. CDR3 loop: CASSTGTSRTQNEQYF. The CDR3 DNA reads TGTGCCAGCAGCACCGGGACTAGCAGGACCCAGAACGAGCAGTACTTC.

The chain combines TRBV30 with TRBJ2-1; 9 nucleotides line up with TRBD1. CDR3 length: 14 residues. The germline gives CDR1 GTSNPN, CDR2 SVGIG (reference sequence). V lost 2 bases, J lost 6 bases, and 5 bases stayed unmatched. The CDR3 protein is CAWSLGQGINEQFF. DNA for the CDR3: TGTGCCTGGAGTTTGGGACAGGGTATCAATGAGCAGTTCTTC.

This CDR3 is CASSRQPQETQYF. CDR3 nucleotide sequence: TGTGCCAGTAGTCGACAGCCACAAGAGACCCAGTACTTC. This chain joins TRBV19 and TRBJ2-5, with D possibly TRBD1 on 5 matching bases. This CDR3 comprises 13 residues. The V end was cut by 5 bases, the J end by 2 bases, with 9 bases between. CDR1 and CDR2 from the germline V gene are LNHDA and SQIVND (reference sequence).

This clone was found a few times. The chain combines TRBV5-1 with TRBJ2-2; 8 positions agree with TRBD1. V trimming: 6 bases; J trimming: 0 bases; junction bases outside the gene matches: 4. Germline V gives CDR1 SGHRS, CDR2 YFSETQ. CDR3 length equals 15 residues. CDR3: CASKDRDSNTGELFF. CDR3 coding DNA: TGCGCCAGCAAGGACAGGGACTCGAACACCGGGGAGCTGTTTTTT. Looking up the rest from reference TRBV5-1 and TRBJ2-2 gives the full variable domain: KAGVTQTPRYLIKTRGQQVTLSCSPISGHRSVSWYQQTPGQGLQFLFEYFSETQRNKGNFPGRFSGRQFSNSRSEMNVSTLELGDSALYLCASKDRDSNTGELFFGEGSRLTVL.

This clone was seen ten or more times. This chain connects TRBV7-9 to TRBJ1-3, with TRBD1 identical over 8 bases. The CDR3 totals 15 residues. The V gene end was trimmed by 4 bases and the J gene end by 3 bases; junction bases not matched to a gene: 5. Per germline, CDR1 SEHNR and CDR2 FQNEAQ (reference sequence). For the CDR3, the DNA is TGTGCCAGCAGCTCTACAGGGGGACTTGGAAACACCATATATTTT. It is translated as CASSSTGGLGNTIYF.

V and J are TRBV7-9 and TRBJ2-3; 11 nucleotides match TRBD2. Germline V gene lookup returns CDR1 SEHNR and CDR2 FQNEAQ (reference sequence). This CDR3 has 14 residues. V lost 10 bases and J lost 5; bases outside the gene matches: 8. For the CDR3, the DNA is TGTGCCACCGTAAGACTAGCGGGGATAGATACGCAGTATTTT. This encodes CATVRLAGIDTQYF. Full variable domain (rest looked up from reference TRBV7-9 and TRBJ2-3): DTGVSQNPRHKITKRGQNVTFRCDPISEHNRLYWYRQTLGQGPEFLTYFQNEAQLEKSRLLSDRFSAERPKGSFSTLEIQRTEQGDSAMYLCATVRLAGIDTQYFGPGTRLTVL.

This clone was found a few times. The V gene is TRBV6-6, the J gene TRBJ2-7; TRBD1 aligns across 7 bases. J gave up 2 bases and V 5 bases, and 12 bases lay outside the gene matches. The CDR3 covers 16 residues. CDR1 and CDR2 (germline): MNHNY, SVGAGI (reference sequence). The CDR3 here is CASSHPGTVGTYEQYF. The CDR3 DNA sequence: TGTGCCAGCAGTCACCCAGGGACAGTGGGGACCTACGAGCAGTACTTC.

This clone came up a few times. The chain is built from TRBV7-3 and TRBJ2-3; 11 positions agree with TRBD2. The length of the CDR3 is 15 residues. V gave up 5 bases and J gave up 4 bases; unmatched junction bases: 5. Germline V lookup: CDR1 SGHTA, CDR2 FQGTGA. The CDR3 nucleotides read TGTGCCAGCAGCGATAGCGGGAGGGCCTCAGATACGCAGTATTTT. It yields the protein CASSDSGRASDTQYF.

The chain uses TRBV7-3 and TRBJ1-1; D gene unclear. Germline CDR1 SGHTA, CDR2 FQGTGA. The CDR3 is 15 residues long. With 2 bases removed from V and 1 base from J, the gap between germline ends came to 11 bases. The CDR3 region is CASSLGGSRNTEAFF. CDR3 sequence (DNA): TGTGCCAGCAGCTTAGGAGGAAGTCGGAACACTGAAGCTTTCTTT.

Only a few counts were recorded for this clone. The rearrangement joins TRBV4-1 to TRBJ2-1, with a tentative D call TRBD2 (5 bases). The V gene lost 4 bases and the J gene lost 9 bases, with 28 bases spanning the gap. The CDR3 runs 18 residues. Germline lookup yields CDR1 MGHRA and CDR2 YSYEKL. The DNA for the CDR3 is TGCGCCAGCAGCCCACAAGCCACGGCGAGCGAGATCCGGGGTGAGCAGTTCTTC. It codes for CASSPQATASEIRGEQFF.

In its sample, this clone was seen a few times. The J gene is TRBJ2-1, the V gene TRBV30, with TRBD2 as a possible D gene (6 bases). Germline CDR1 and CDR2: GTSNPN and SVGIG (reference sequence). This CDR3 has 15 amino acids. V was clipped by 0 bases and J by 5 bases, with 14 bases between them. CDR3 residues: CAWSVRTTLHNEQFF. For the CDR3, the DNA is TGTGCCTGGAGTGTTCGGACTACTCTTCACAATGAGCAGTTCTTC. The entire variable domain, with the rest obtained from reference TRBV30 and TRBJ2-1, is as follows: SQTIHQWPATLVQPVGSPLSLECTVEGTSNPNLYWYRQAAGRGLQLLFYSVGIGQISSEVPQNLSASRPQDRQFILSSKKLLLSDSGFYLCAWSVRTTLHNEQFFGPGTRLTVL.

This chain connects TRBV11-1 to TRBJ2-7; D is undetermined. The CDR3 contains 11 residues. The V end was cut by 5 bases, the J end by 1 base, with 3 bases between. Germline V gene data show CDR1 as SGHAT and CDR2 as FQDESV (reference sequence). CDR3 DNA sequence: TGTGCCAGCAGCCAGTCCTACGAGCAGTACTTC. Translation: CASSQSYEQYF.

This rearrangement joins TRBV5-1 to TRBJ2-7, with 9 bases identical to TRBD1. This CDR3 has 13 amino acids. The junction had 1 base not matched to a gene; V was cut back by 3 bases and J by 3 bases. In germline, CDR1 is SGHRS, CDR2 YFSETQ. The CDR3 DNA reads as TGCGCCAGCAGCTGGACAGGGGACTACGAGCAGTACTTC. Amino acid sequence: CASSWTGDYEQYF.

The V and J genes are TRBV27 and TRBJ1-4; 8 bases map to TRBD1. From germline, CDR1 is MNHEY and CDR2 SMNVEV (reference sequence). The V segment lost 3 bases and the J segment 7 bases; nucleotides outside the gene matches: 10. There are 16 residues in the CDR3. The CDR3 DNA follows: TGTGCCAGCAGTTTTTCCCAGGGGGCGAGGTTTGAAAAACTGTTTTTT. Its translation is CASSFSQGARFEKLFF.

In DNA, the CDR3 is TGTGCCAGTACAGCAGGGATCCCTGACACCGGGGAGCTGTTTTTT. It encodes CASTAGIPDTGELFF. V is TRBV28 and J is TRBJ2-2; possible D gene TRBD1, 5 bases. V lost 9 bases and J 3 bases, leaving 17 bases between the germline ends. The CDR3 has 15 residues. The germline gives CDR1 MDHEN, CDR2 SYDVKM.

The chain recombines TRBV5-1 with TRBJ1-4; D possibly corresponds to TRBD1 (5 bases). The V gene's germline CDR1 is SGHRS and CDR2 YFSETQ. Trimming stripped 1 base from V and 5 bases from J, with 9 bases between. The CDR3 runs to 14 residues. The CDR3 protein is CASSLQGANEKLFF. In nucleotides, the CDR3 is TGCGCCAGCAGCTTGCAGGGCGCAAATGAAAAACTGTTTTTT.

The J gene is TRBJ2-5, the V gene TRBV30; 11 nucleotides match TRBD2. Per the germline V gene, CDR1 is GTSNPN and CDR2 is SVGIG (reference sequence). Trimming cost V 5 bases and J 5 bases; bases outside gene matches: 4. CDR3 length equals 13 residues. The CDR3 sequence is CAWVAGGWETQYF. The CDR3 DNA sequence: TGTGCCTGGGTAGCGGGAGGGTGGGAGACCCAGTACTTC.

This clone has just a few counts. The chain carries TRBV6-1 and TRBJ2-1, with 11 bases aligning to TRBD2. The CDR3 contains 15 residues. J lost 9 bases, V lost 4 bases, and 8 bases had no gene match. Germline CDR1 reads MNHNS; CDR2 reads SASEGT. In DNA form, the CDR3 reads TGTGCCAGCAGTGTTTCCACTAGCGGGAGAGCTGAGCAGTTCTTC. Translating gives CASSVSTSGRAEQFF.

The sample holds a few counts of this clone. This chain connects TRBV9 to TRBJ1-3, with 8 positions matching TRBD1. This CDR3 has 15 amino acids. Germline CDR1 and CDR2: SGDLS and YYNGEE. V shed 3 bases, J shed 7 bases, and the junction held 9 bases outside the gene matches. CDR3 in DNA: TGTGCCAGCAGCGCGATCAAGACAGGGGACAACACCATATATTTT. It yields the protein CASSAIKTGDNTIYF.

This clone was observed a handful of times. V is TRBV5-6 and J is TRBJ2-1; 8 nucleotides line up with TRBD2. The CDR3 is 17 residues long. Trimming at V came to 0 bases and at J to 0 bases, leaving 5 bases not matched to a gene. Germline CDR1 and CDR2: SGHDT and YYEEEE. CDR3 protein: CASSLGTAGGSYNEQFF. DNA for the CDR3: TGTGCCAGCAGCTTGGGTACTGCGGGAGGCTCCTACAATGAGCAGTTCTTC.